This TCR beta chain was recovered during a study of cytotoxic CD8 clonotypes in ibrutinib-treated CLL. Study in general: After a median of about 70 months, about 14 patients stayed remitted and approximately twelve progressed; responses had been partial in 24 and complete in 2. An average of around 250,000 productive templates and 94,082 productive rearrangements was obtained per sample. Study-wide results and limits: Patients had baseline clonality above age-matched healthy donors, and this clonality moved with circulating CD8+ T-cell counts. Public clonotypes occurred uncommonly; on treatment, they contracted or remained stable.

With 7 bases removed from V and 1 base from J, the gap between germline ends came to 10 bases. CDR1 is SNHLY and CDR2 is FYNNEI in the germline V gene. The length of the CDR3 is 13 residues. The repertoire was sequenced with immunoSEQ multiplex PCR; TCRdb's copy has only in-frame clones and lacks some. Of 45,000 to 70,000 clones listed, 56% were seen once; the top ten hold roughly 20%. To note about this clone: Its antigen is not known.

The TCR was taken from a human donor with chronic lymphocytic leukemia. J is TRBJ1-1 and V is TRBV2, with no clear D. Sequenced material: PBMCs, taken after 24 months of ibrutinib treatment. The CDR3 region has the DNA TGTGCCAGCAATTGGGAGAGGAACACTGAAGCTTTCTTT. Amino acids: CASNWERNTEAFF.